This T cell receptor beta chain was captured by sequencing in a study of T cell responses to AZD1222 COVID-19 vaccine (dated by TCRdb to about 2021). Describing the broader study: Because spike-specific TCR depth and breadth did not differ between the two schedules, AZD1222 recipients who got a second dose at roughly 4 weeks were pooled with those who got a second dose at roughly 12 weeks. A total of approximately 250 trial participants underwent TCR sequencing, of whom 207 had received two doses of AZD1222 and about 26 had received two doses of the MenACWY control vaccine. Trial participants were enrolled by age into subgroups of 18-55, 56-69 and 70-plus years, and around 150, 28 and 57 TCR-sequenced participants, respectively, were included in these subgroups. Points the paper makes about the study in general: The whole spike protein was spanned by vaccine-associated CD4 TCRs, and dominant responses were seen in regions 160-218 and 743-854. After two AZD1222 doses, spike-specific TCR breadth and depth were significantly higher than at day 0 and than in MenACWY recipients. Participants were mostly white British, with more females than males. The authors suggested clonal diversity may have been underestimated. No day 14 peak-response samples were available, so repertoires were characterized only after the peak T cell response. Conclusions about previously exposed vaccinees are limited because only five to seven AZD1222 recipients were SARS-CoV-2 seropositive at baseline. In the small 56-69-year group, the increase in depth fell short of significance, most likely because of low power. Nearly half of unique spike-specific TCRs reportedly recognized epitopes outside regions mutated in the B.1.351 and B.1.1.7 variants.

The junction shows trimming of 3 bases on V and 5 bases on J, and the gene matches do not reach 3 bases of it. CDR1 and CDR2, looked up from the germline V gene, are SGHTA and FQGTGA. The CDR3, cysteine through phenylalanine, is 13 amino acids long. The entry retains the CDR3 DNA only, 39 bases that are in frame from base 1. Read against the paper, the sample's time point label means: baseline before first vaccination. Samples from vaccinated people were obtained from the UK trials COV001 and COV002, which included a single-blind randomized controlled phase 2/3 trial of AZD1222 (ChAdOx1 nCoV-19) in healthy adults. For TCRbeta chain sequencing, PBMC samples from trial participants were taken at day 0 and at day 28 after the second dose. On this clone itself: Its antigen is not yet known. Base qualities are not at hand, and no much larger clone is one base apart.

The CDR3 regions of human TCRbeta chains were subjected to immunosequencing. Turning to the authors' computational methods: Repertoire TCRs were checked for matches against a reference library of SARS-CoV-2-specific TCRs that had been generated using the MIRA antigen-specificity platform. Breadth was defined as the fraction of unique TCRs that were SARS-CoV-2-associated. Depth was defined as the fraction of total T cells that were SARS-CoV-2-associated. Each spike-specific TCR was assigned to its reactive spike region and to a CD4 or CD8 class using the MIRA data. Log10-transformed breadth and depth values were compared by one-way ANOVA with Sidak's multiple comparisons tests. TCRdb stores this immuneACCESS table with in-frame sequences only. Part of the clones is absent; in the studies checked, under half of the shortfall reflects unresolved V genes, and no reason is known for the rest. V, J and clone size are taken as reported in that table, and D and trimming were inferred from the DNA itself. This sample lists 95,000 to 150,000 clones; 85% to 90% were detected once. The ten largest clones represent around a quarter of the sample.

This specimen was peripheral blood, taken on day 0 of AZD1222 vaccination. This clonotype was sampled from an adult in good health. The chain is assembled from TRBV7-3 and TRBJ2-7; the central 8 bases match TRBD2. This receptor has the CDR3 CASSFGTSNEQYF. The bases are TGTGCCAGCAGCTTTGGGACTAGTAACGAGCAGTACTTC.